These 27 T cell receptor beta chains were all obtained from the same sample, sequenced in a study of tumor T cells in aggressive B-cell lymphoma (dated by TCRdb to 2017 to 2019). The protocol used for the library was the immunoSEQ multiplex PCR assay. In its TCRdb copy, this immuneACCESS table keeps in-frame sequences only and misses some clones. Where compared with another copy, unresolved V genes explain less than half of these, and the others have no known cause. The sample table records 9,000 or so clones; 80% to 90% of these occur just once. Clones ranked in the top ten supply 3.4% of the sample. Specimen: tumor tissue. Receptors were obtained from an adult with diffuse large B cell lymphoma.

V usage is TRBV5-1 and J usage is TRBJ1-1, with D tentatively TRBD1 (5 bases). Looked up from germline, CDR1 is SGHRS and CDR2 is YFSETQ. V lost 2 bases and J 5 bases, leaving 16 bases between the germline ends. The CDR3 covers 15 residues. The CDR3 sequence: CASSLMDTGRTEAFF. In DNA form, the CDR3 reads TGCGCCAGCAGCTTAATGGACACCGGACGTACTGAAGCTTTCTTT.

The chain joins TRBV13 to TRBJ2-5; D unclear. Germline V gene data show CDR1 as PRHDT and CDR2 as FYEKMQ (reference sequence). The V gene lost 0 bases and the J gene lost 1 base, with 6 bases spanning the gap. The length of the CDR3 is 14 residues. CDR3 amino acids: CASSLGSGQETQYF. CDR3 nucleotide sequence: TGTGCCAGCAGCTTAGGCTCGGGCCAAGAGACCCAGTACTTC.

This clone was observed a handful of times. The chain combines TRBV7-3 with TRBJ2-3; maybe TRBD2 (7 bases). The CDR3 length is 15 residues. The germline CDR1 and CDR2 sequences are SGHTA and FQGTGA. The V end was cut by 2 bases, the J end by 5 bases, with 14 bases between. The CDR3 protein is CASSLEGGLGDTQYF. CDR3 nucleotide sequence: TGTGCCAGCAGCTTAGAGGGGGGGCTAGGAGATACGCAGTATTTT.

This clone was detected only once. The chain couples TRBV4-3 to TRBJ2-1, with a tentative D call TRBD2 (7 bases). CDR3 length: 19 residues. Trimming took off 0 bases at V and 0 bases at J, with 18 bases between the two ends. Looked up from germline, CDR1 is LGHNA and CDR2 is YSLEER. CDR3 DNA sequence: TGCGCCAGCAGCCAAGATACGGGACGGGGGGCCAGCTCCTACAATGAGCAGTTCTTC. Translation gives CASSQDTGRGASSYNEQFF.

This chain uses TRBV6-5 with TRBJ2-3; TRBD1 matches 7 bases. The CDR3 is 15 amino acids. Losses at the gene ends were 2 bases for V and 1 base for J; bases not matched to a gene: 3. Looked up from germline, CDR1 is MNHEY and CDR2 is SVGAGI. CDR3 sequence (DNA): TGTGCCAGCAGTTACCTGACAGGGCGCACAGATACGCAGTATTTT. Residues: CASSYLTGRTDTQYF.

This chain uses TRBV14 with TRBJ2-7, with 7 bases aligning to TRBD1. The CDR3 spans 19 residues. V shed 1 base and J 1 base; nucleotides not matched to a gene: 16. CDR1 is SGHDN and CDR2 is FVKESK in the germline V gene. The CDR3 region is CASSQGPRVIGTESYEQYF. As DNA, the CDR3 is TGTGCCAGCAGCCAAGGGCCCCGGGTGATAGGGACAGAGTCCTACGAGCAGTACTTC.

In this sample, this clone turned up once. The V and J genes are TRBV5-1 and TRBJ1-2; D unresolved. The CDR3 runs 12 residues. V gave up 7 bases and J gave up 1 base, with 8 bases separating them. Germline assignment: CDR1 SGHRS and CDR2 YFSETQ. CDR3 sequence (DNA): TGCGCCAGCTTTTCTCTTAACTATGGCTACACCTTC. Translation: CASFSLNYGYTF.

V is TRBV5-1 and J is TRBJ1-5; D is undetermined. V was shortened by 0 bases and J by 2 bases, with 9 bases between the two germline ends. Per germline, CDR1 SGHRS and CDR2 YFSETQ. The CDR3 runs to 15 residues. The CDR3 region is CASSLGSQGNQPQHF. The CDR3 DNA is TGCGCCAGCAGCTTGGGGTCCCAGGGCAATCAGCCCCAGCATTTT.

V gene TRBV11-1 combines with J gene TRBJ2-5; D is unclear. The germline gives CDR1 SGHAT, CDR2 FQDESV (reference sequence). This CDR3 contains 13 residues. Trimming took off 2 bases at V and 7 bases at J, with 11 bases between the two ends. CDR3 nucleotide sequence: TGTGCCAGCAGCTTAAGCCTAGAAGGGACCCAGTACTTC. Translating gives CASSLSLEGTQYF. Based on the CDR3 plus reference TRBV11-1 and TRBJ2-5, the full variable domain is EAEVAQSPRYKITEKSQAVAFWCDPISGHATLYWYRQILGQGPELLVQFQDESVVDDSQLPKDRFSAERLKGVDSTLKIQPAELGDSAMYLCASSLSLEGTQYFGPGTRLLVL.

The J gene is TRBJ2-3, the V gene TRBV1; TRBD2 was called by the table and not checked on the DNA. TRBV1 counts as a pseudogene. The CDR3 covers 15 residues. DNA for the CDR3: TGCACCAGCGGGACGGGGGGATTTAGCACAGATACGCAGTATTTT. Translated: CTSGTGGFSTDTQYF.

The V gene is TRBV28, the J gene TRBJ2-4; 8 nucleotides agree with TRBD2. The CDR3 spans 18 residues. Germline CDR1 MDHEN, CDR2 SYDVKM. J lost 2 bases, V lost 2 bases, and 11 bases had no gene match. Here the CDR3 reads CASSLTVDSGGSKNIQYF. The CDR3 nucleotides are TGTGCCAGCAGTTTAACGGTGGACAGCGGGGGCTCCAAAAACATTCAGTACTTC.

The chain has TRBV5-1 and TRBJ1-3; D not certain. Trimming stripped 1 base from V and 1 base from J, with 15 bases between. Germline V lookup: CDR1 SGHRS, CDR2 YFSETQ. This CDR3 region has 17 residues. Written as DNA, the CDR3 is TGCGCCAGCAGCTTGAATGGAGCATCACTTTCTGGAAACACCATATATTTT. Protein sequence: CASSLNGASLSGNTIYF.

The chain uses TRBV7-2 and TRBJ1-5; TRBD1 matches at 7 bases. The junction had 5 bases not matched to a gene; V was cut back by 6 bases and J by 0 bases. This CDR3 has 15 amino acids. CDR1 is SGHTA and CDR2 is FQGNSA in the germline V gene. The CDR3 loop reads CASRDYRGSNQPQHF. In nucleotides, the CDR3 is TGTGCCAGCAGAGATTACAGGGGTAGCAATCAGCCCCAGCATTTT.

The chain uses TRBV4-2 and TRBJ1-1; tentative D call: TRBD1 (6 bases). The CDR3 is made up of 17 amino acids. Germline V gene sequence: CDR1 LGHNA, CDR2 YNFKEQ. V lost 2 bases to trimming and J lost 6 bases, with 22 bases between them. The CDR3 DNA reads as TGTGCCAGCAGCCAAAGGGGGATAACTCAGGATTCCGCTGAAGCTTTCTTT. As protein: CASSQRGITQDSAEAFF.

Here the CDR3 reads CASSPRQGSGANVLTF. The CDR3 nucleotides read TGTGCCAGTAGTCCAAGACAGGGGTCCGGGGCCAACGTCCTGACTTTC. The genes are TRBV19 and TRBJ2-6; 8 positions agree with TRBD1. Germline V gives CDR1 LNHDA, CDR2 SQIVND (reference sequence). The CDR3 is 16 residues long. The ends lost 5 bases at V and 4 bases at J; junction bases unmatched: 7.

V gene TRBV28 combines with J gene TRBJ1-1; D ambiguous. The germline CDR1 and CDR2 sequences are MDHEN and SYDVKM. Deletions cut 5 bases from V and 5 bases from J, with 6 bases between. The CDR3 loop spans 11 amino acids. The CDR3 DNA is TGTGCCAGCAGTCTCCCTACTGAAGCTTTCTTT. It yields the protein CASSLPTEAFF.

The chain employs TRBV29-1 and TRBJ2-5; 8 bases match TRBD1. CDR3 length equals 15 residues. Germline values: CDR1 SQVTM, CDR2 ANQGSEA. V trimming: 3 bases; J trimming: 5 bases; junction bases outside the gene matches: 11. CDR3 sequence: CSVEPGQGSGETQYF. The CDR3 nucleotides read TGCAGCGTTGAGCCCGGACAGGGTTCGGGCGAGACCCAGTACTTC.

The chain has TRBV27 and TRBJ1-6, with D perhaps TRBD1 (5 bases). The germline CDR1 and CDR2 sequences are MNHEY and SMNVEV (reference sequence). The CDR3 is 18 residues long. V was pared by 2 bases and J by 4 bases, with 18 bases between. The CDR3 protein is CASSLKGFGGEYNSPLHF. CDR3 in DNA: TGTGCCAGCAGTTTAAAAGGATTCGGGGGGGAATATAATTCACCCCTCCACTTT.

This chain uses TRBV7-9 with TRBJ1-6; 7 nucleotides match TRBD1. CDR1 is SEHNR, CDR2 FQNEAQ, per germline (reference sequence). The V gene end was trimmed by 0 bases and the J gene end by 14 bases; junction bases not matched to a gene: 10. The CDR3 extends over 15 amino acids. The DNA for the CDR3 is TGTGCCAGCAGCTTAGCACAGGGGAGGTCTGGAACCCTCCACTTT. It yields the protein CASSLAQGRSGTLHF. The full variable domain, rest sourced from reference TRBV7-9 and TRBJ1-6, is DTGVSQNPRHKITKRGQNVTFRCDPISEHNRLYWYRQTLGQGPEFLTYFQNEAQLEKSRLLSDRFSAERPKGSFSTLEIQRTEQGDSAMYLCASSLAQGRSGTLHFGNGTRLTVT.

V is TRBV28 and J is TRBJ2-6; 9 bases map to TRBD1. V trimming: 0 bases; J trimming: 0 bases; junction bases outside the gene matches: 3. This CDR3 comprises 18 residues. Germline V gene data show CDR1 as MDHEN and CDR2 as SYDVKM. This chain's CDR3 is CASSLWGQGSSGANVLTF. The DNA for the CDR3 is TGTGCCAGCAGTTTATGGGGACAGGGTAGCTCTGGGGCCAACGTCCTGACTTTC.

The chain joins TRBV19 to TRBJ2-2; 12 nucleotides align to TRBD2. The length of the CDR3 is 15 residues. J gave up 7 bases and V 3 bases, and 3 bases lay outside the gene matches. CDR1 is LNHDA, CDR2 SQIVND, per germline (reference sequence). CDR3 sequence: CASSIRTSGIGELFF. The DNA for the CDR3 is TGTGCCAGTAGTATTCGGACTAGCGGGATCGGGGAGCTGTTTTTT. Combining the CDR3 with reference TRBV19 and TRBJ2-2 gives the whole variable domain DGGITQSPKYLFRKEGQNVTLSCEQNLNHDAMYWYRQDPGQGLRLIYYSQIVNDFQKGDIAEGYSVSREKKESFPLTVTSAQKNPTAFYLCASSIRTSGIGELFFGEGSRLTVL.

This clone was seen a handful of times. This rearrangement joins TRBV28 to TRBJ1-3; 7 bases match TRBD1. This CDR3 has 13 residues. The V gene's germline CDR1 is MDHEN and CDR2 SYDVKM. V was pared by 11 bases and J by 2 bases, with 6 bases of the junction left unmatched. The CDR3 DNA reads as TGTGCCGTGAACAGGGGACCTGGAAACACCATATATTTT. Translated: CAVNRGPGNTIYF. Filled out from reference TRBV28 and TRBJ1-3, the complete variable domain reads DVKVTQSSRYLVKRTGEKVFLECVQDMDHENMFWYRQDPGLGLRLIYFSYDVKMKEKGDIPEGYSVSREKKERFSLILESASTNQTSMYLCAVNRGPGNTIYFGEGSWLTVV.

This chain joins TRBV10-3 and TRBJ1-6; D might be TRBD1 (6 bases). The germline V and J ends were trimmed by 6 bases and 7 bases, with 7 bases remaining between them. The CDR3 consists of 12 residues. Germline V gene lookup returns CDR1 ENHRY and CDR2 SYGVKD. The chain's CDR3 is CAIRQGNSPLHF. The CDR3 DNA is TGTGCCATCAGACAGGGAAATTCACCCCTCCACTTT.

The chain joins TRBV9 to TRBJ1-3, with D possibly TRBD1 on 6 matching bases. Germline V gene sequence: CDR1 SGDLS, CDR2 YYNGEE. The V and J ends lost 0 bases and 4 bases respectively, with 14 bases between them. This CDR3 comprises 16 residues. The CDR3 sequence is CASSVGRGLGGNTIYF. CDR3 DNA sequence: TGTGCCAGCAGCGTAGGCAGGGGCTTGGGAGGAAACACCATATATTTT.

This clone was counted between two and nine times. The rearrangement links TRBV30 to TRBJ1-6; no reliable D call. V was cut by 6 bases and J by 0 bases, with 9 bases left in between. The germline CDR1 and CDR2 sequences are GTSNPN and SVGIG (reference sequence). The CDR3 runs to 14 residues. CDR3 DNA sequence: TGTGCCTGCTCCCCGAGCTCCTATAATTCACCCCTCCACTTT. Protein: CACSPSSYNSPLHF.

V and J are TRBV11-2 and TRBJ2-3; a weak D match, TRBD1 (6 bases). The CDR3 spans 13 residues. The V and J ends lost 1 base and 4 bases respectively, with 6 bases between them. The V gene's germline CDR1 is SGHAT and CDR2 FQNNGV. The CDR3 DNA sequence: TGTGCCAGCAGCTTAGGACAGGCAGATACGCAGTATTTT. It encodes CASSLGQADTQYF.

This clone was seen a handful of times. The V call is TRBV12-5, the J call TRBJ2-5; no definite D call. CDR1 and CDR2 (germline): LGHNT, FRNRAP. V was clipped by 5 bases and J by 5 bases, with 12 bases between them. The CDR3 covers 13 residues. For the CDR3, the DNA is TGTGCTAGTGGTCTTATCGGGTCGGAGACCCAGTACTTC. Translating it yields CASGLIGSETQYF.